This is a list of T cell receptor beta chains from one sample in a study of blood T cells in healthy people across ages. MiXCR, run by TCRdb on the 5' RACE reads, gives a single entry per CDR3 protein. This table holds about 730,000 distinct CDR3 sequences, around 46% found once. The specimen was blood. The receptors originated from an older woman in good health. The CDR3 runs from the conserved cysteine through the conserved F or W. A D gene is named only where the DNA matches it firmly. Size is omitted from some rows. Given values are once, few, many or a class for expanded clones.

j_call: TRBJ2-7
d_call: .
clone_size: .
v_call: TRBV6-2/TRBV6-3
cdr3_nt: TGTGCCAGCAGTTATTTCGGGACGGCTGACTACGAGCAGTACTTC
cdr3_aa: CASSYFGTADYEQYF

j_call: TRBJ2-5
d_call: .
clone_size: once
v_call: TRBV6-1
cdr3_nt: TGTGCCAGCAGGGGGGAGGTTAGAGAGACCCAGTACTTC
cdr3_aa: CASRGEVRETQYF

j_call: TRBJ2-6
d_call: TRBD2
clone_size: .
v_call: TRBV28
cdr3_nt: TGTGCCAGCAGTTTTCTCCTCATGCGGGGGAGGGCCTCTGGGGCCAACGTCCCGACTTTC
cdr3_aa: CASSFLLMRGRASGANVPTF

j_call: TRBJ2-7
d_call: .
clone_size: few
v_call: TRBV10-3
cdr3_nt: TGTGCCATCAGTGATAGTGGGGAGCAGTACTTC
cdr3_aa: CAISDSGEQYF

j_call: TRBJ1-2
d_call: TRBD1
clone_size: .
v_call: TRBV14
cdr3_nt: TGTGCCAGCAGCCCCGGACTGTTTGTCGACAGGGGGGAAGGCTACACCTTC
cdr3_aa: CASSPGLFVDRGEGYTF

j_call: TRBJ2-6
d_call: .
clone_size: .
v_call: TRBV18
cdr3_nt: TGTGCCAGCGCCTCGCGAGGACCCGGGGCCAACGTCCTGACTTTC
cdr3_aa: CASASRGPGANVLTF

j_call: TRBJ2-7
d_call: TRBD2
clone_size: .
v_call: TRBV7-8
cdr3_nt: TGTGCCAGCACTAGCGGGGAGTACGAGCAGTACTTC
cdr3_aa: CASTSGEYEQYF

j_call: TRBJ2-2
d_call: .
clone_size: once
v_call: TRBV5-1
cdr3_nt: TGCGCCAGCAGCCTCGGGCCATCTCTGAACACCGGGGAGCTGTTTTTT
cdr3_aa: CASSLGPSLNTGELFF

j_call: TRBJ2-7
d_call: TRBD2
clone_size: .
v_call: TRBV9
cdr3_nt: TGTACCAGCAGCGTAGCCCCGACAGCGGGAGTCTACGAGCAGTACTTC
cdr3_aa: CTSSVAPTAGVYEQYF

j_call: TRBJ1-6
d_call: .
clone_size: few
v_call: TRBV27
cdr3_nt: TGTGCCAGCAGTAGAGAATCCTTCCCCCTCCACTTT
cdr3_aa: CASSRESFPLHF

j_call: TRBJ2-5
d_call: TRBD2
clone_size: few
v_call: TRBV12-3/TRBV12-4
cdr3_nt: TGTGCCAGCAGTTTAGCGGCGGGAGGGCCACGAGAGACCCAGTACTTC
cdr3_aa: CASSLAAGGPRETQYF

j_call: TRBJ1-6
d_call: TRBD1
clone_size: .
v_call: TRBV20-1
cdr3_nt: TGCAGTGCTGCGGGGACAGCCCTTAATTCACCCCTCCACTTT
cdr3_aa: CSAAGTALNSPLHF

j_call: TRBJ1-6
d_call: .
clone_size: few
v_call: TRBV5-6
cdr3_nt: TGTGCCAGCAGCTTACTACAGGGTAATTCACCCCTCCACTTT
cdr3_aa: CASSLLQGNSPLHF

j_call: TRBJ2-1
d_call: TRBD1
clone_size: .
v_call: TRBV18
cdr3_nt: TGTGCCAGCTCACAACGGACAGGGAGCTACAATGAGCAGTTCTTC
cdr3_aa: CASSQRTGSYNEQFF

j_call: TRBJ2-1
d_call: .
clone_size: .
v_call: TRBV7-2
cdr3_nt: TGTGCCAGCAGCGTAGGTGTTAGCAGCAATGAGCAGTTCTTC
cdr3_aa: CASSVGVSSNEQFF

j_call: TRBJ2-3
d_call: TRBD1
clone_size: .
v_call: TRBV13
cdr3_nt: TGTGCCAGCAGCACTGGGACAGTCAATACGCAGTATTTT
cdr3_aa: CASSTGTVNTQYF

j_call: TRBJ1-1
d_call: .
clone_size: few
v_call: TRBV5-1
cdr3_nt: TGCGCCAGCAGCTTGGATGCCAGGGGCACATTGAACACTGAAGCTTTCTTT
cdr3_aa: CASSLDARGTLNTEAFF

j_call: TRBJ2-5
d_call: .
clone_size: many
v_call: TRBV7-9
cdr3_nt: TGTGCCAGCTGGTTTTCGGGGAAGACCCAGTACTTC
cdr3_aa: CASWFSGKTQYF

j_call: TRBJ1-4
d_call: TRBD1
clone_size: .
v_call: TRBV5-1
cdr3_nt: TGCGCCAGCAGCTTGGGCGGGACAGGGCGGAATGAAAAACTGTTTTTT
cdr3_aa: CASSLGGTGRNEKLFF

j_call: TRBJ2-6
d_call: .
clone_size: few
v_call: TRBV27
cdr3_nt: TGTGCCAGCAGTTTTAACAAAATCGGCGGGGGGGCCAACGTCCTGACTTTC
cdr3_aa: CASSFNKIGGGANVLTF

j_call: TRBJ2-5
d_call: .
clone_size: few
v_call: TRBV10-3
cdr3_nt: TGTGCCATCAGTGAGGGAATCCAAGAGACCCAGTACTTC
cdr3_aa: CAISEGIQETQYF

j_call: TRBJ1-2
d_call: .
clone_size: .
v_call: TRBV12-3/TRBV12-4
cdr3_nt: TGTGCCACTACCTTCGGGTCTATTTACTATGGCTACACCTTC
cdr3_aa: CATTFGSIYYGYTF

j_call: TRBJ2-6
d_call: .
clone_size: few
v_call: TRBV4-2
cdr3_nt: TGTGCCAGCAGCCAGGGCGGACAGTTAGGTGGGGCCAACGTCCTGACTTTC
cdr3_aa: CASSQGGQLGGANVLTF

j_call: TRBJ2-7
d_call: .
clone_size: .
v_call: TRBV5-1
cdr3_nt: TGCGCCAGCAGCGAAAACGGACTAACCTACGAGCAGTACTTC
cdr3_aa: CASSENGLTYEQYF

j_call: TRBJ2-1
d_call: .
clone_size: few
v_call: TRBV6-2/TRBV6-3
cdr3_nt: TGTGCCAGCAGTTACACGCGACACAATGAGCAGTTCTTC
cdr3_aa: CASSYTRHNEQFF

j_call: TRBJ2-3
d_call: .
clone_size: .
v_call: TRBV9
cdr3_nt: TGTGCCGGCTCGCGGAGACCTAGCACAGATACGCAGTATTTT
cdr3_aa: CAGSRRPSTDTQYF

j_call: TRBJ2-7
d_call: .
clone_size: .
v_call: TRBV18
cdr3_nt: TGTGCCAGCTCGCCTAGACTAGAAGGCGCTGAGCAGTACTTC
cdr3_aa: CASSPRLEGAEQYF

j_call: TRBJ1-5
d_call: TRBD1
clone_size: few
v_call: TRBV5-5
cdr3_nt: TGTGCCAGCAGCCCAGACAGGGGCGGCGGTCAGCCCCAGCATTTT
cdr3_aa: CASSPDRGGGQPQHF

j_call: TRBJ2-1
d_call: .
clone_size: .
v_call: TRBV20-1
cdr3_nt: TGCAGTGCTGGGAGGTTTCCTAGCGCTGCTTATGAGCAGTTCTTC
cdr3_aa: CSAGRFPSAAYEQFF

j_call: TRBJ2-7
d_call: TRBD2
clone_size: .
v_call: TRBV3-1
cdr3_nt: TGTGCCAGCAGCGCGGGACTAGCGGAGATCTCCTACGAGCAGTACTTC
cdr3_aa: CASSAGLAEISYEQYF

j_call: TRBJ1-6
d_call: .
clone_size: .
v_call: TRBV9
cdr3_nt: TGTGCCAGCAGCGTAGCGGCAGAGGGTTCACCCCTCCACTTT
cdr3_aa: CASSVAAEGSPLHF

j_call: TRBJ1-2
d_call: .
clone_size: few
v_call: TRBV3-1
cdr3_nt: TGTGCCAGCAGCCAGGACAGTAACTATGGCTACACCTTC
cdr3_aa: CASSQDSNYGYTF

j_call: TRBJ2-7
d_call: .
clone_size: .
v_call: TRBV30
cdr3_nt: TGTGCCTGGAGTGGAGGTGGCTACGAGCAGTACTTC
cdr3_aa: CAWSGGGYEQYF

j_call: TRBJ1-5
d_call: .
clone_size: .
v_call: TRBV6-2/TRBV6-3
cdr3_nt: TGTGCCAGCAGCTTCCGGGGCATCAATCAGCCCCAGCATTTT
cdr3_aa: CASSFRGINQPQHF

j_call: TRBJ1-1
d_call: .
clone_size: .
v_call: TRBV10-3
cdr3_nt: TGTGCCATCACACCCGGGGAGGGACCTAACACTGAAGCTTTCTTT
cdr3_aa: CAITPGEGPNTEAFF

j_call: TRBJ2-3
d_call: TRBD1
clone_size: few
v_call: TRBV20-1
cdr3_nt: TGCAGTGCCGGGGGACAGGGTTCCCCGGATACGCAGTATTTT
cdr3_aa: CSAGGQGSPDTQYF

j_call: TRBJ1-2
d_call: .
clone_size: few
v_call: TRBV20-1
cdr3_nt: TGCAGTGCTAGAGTCGACACTTATGCTAACTATGGCTACACCTTC
cdr3_aa: CSARVDTYANYGYTF

j_call: TRBJ2-1
d_call: .
clone_size: .
v_call: TRBV7-2
cdr3_nt: TGTGCCAGCAGCGGGACTGTTGAGCAGTTCTTC
cdr3_aa: CASSGTVEQFF

j_call: TRBJ2-7
d_call: TRBD1
clone_size: few
v_call: TRBV9
cdr3_nt: TGTGCCAGCAGCGGGGCCGGGACAGGGACCAACGAGCAGTACTTC
cdr3_aa: CASSGAGTGTNEQYF

j_call: TRBJ1-1
d_call: .
clone_size: few
v_call: TRBV7-3
cdr3_nt: TGTGCCAGCAGCTTAACGGGACCGGGACGGGGAACTGAAGCTTTCTTT
cdr3_aa: CASSLTGPGRGTEAFF

j_call: TRBJ2-5
d_call: TRBD1
clone_size: .
v_call: TRBV20-1
cdr3_nt: TGCAGTGCTATAGGGACAGGGGGCGCGGGGAGGACACAAGAGACCCAGTACTTC
cdr3_aa: CSAIGTGGAGRTQETQYF

j_call: TRBJ2-1
d_call: TRBD2
clone_size: .
v_call: TRBV6-1
cdr3_nt: TGTGCCAGCAGGAAACTAGCGCGCAATGAGCAGTTCTTC
cdr3_aa: CASRKLARNEQFF

j_call: TRBJ1-2
d_call: .
clone_size: .
v_call: TRBV12-3/TRBV12-4
cdr3_nt: TGTGTCAGCAGTTTTGGGCTCGGCTATGGCTACACCTTC
cdr3_aa: CVSSFGLGYGYTF

j_call: TRBJ2-2
d_call: .
clone_size: few
v_call: TRBV6-1
cdr3_nt: TGTGCCAGCAAGCCAGCGGACACCGGGGAGCTGTTTTTT
cdr3_aa: CASKPADTGELFF

j_call: TRBJ2-3
d_call: .
clone_size: .
v_call: TRBV20-1
cdr3_nt: TGCAGTGCTAAGGTTAGCAGTAGCGCAGATACGCAGTATTTT
cdr3_aa: CSAKVSSSADTQYF

j_call: TRBJ2-1
d_call: .
clone_size: .
v_call: TRBV7-2
cdr3_nt: TGTGCCAGCAGCGTCGACAGGTCTGGCGGGAGCCCCCATGAGCAGTTCTTC
cdr3_aa: CASSVDRSGGSPHEQFF

j_call: TRBJ2-5
d_call: TRBD1
clone_size: .
v_call: TRBV9
cdr3_nt: TGTGCCAGCAGCCTGGACAGGGGAGCCCAAGAGACCCAGTACTTC
cdr3_aa: CASSLDRGAQETQYF

j_call: TRBJ2-1
d_call: .
clone_size: few
v_call: TRBV7-2
cdr3_nt: TGTGCCAGCAGCTTAGACTTTAACAATGAGCAGTTCTTC
cdr3_aa: CASSLDFNNEQFF

j_call: TRBJ2-1
d_call: .
clone_size: .
v_call: TRBV2
cdr3_nt: TGTGCCAGCTCCCTGGCAGGGGAGGGACTCGGTGAGCAGTTCTTC
cdr3_aa: CASSLAGEGLGEQFF

j_call: TRBJ2-7
d_call: .
clone_size: many
v_call: TRBV7-9
cdr3_nt: TGTGCCAGCAGCCGTCGCCAGGGAAGGGACACTTCCTACGAGCAGTACTTC
cdr3_aa: CASSRRQGRDTSYEQYF

j_call: TRBJ2-7
d_call: .
clone_size: .
v_call: TRBV6-2/TRBV6-3
cdr3_nt: TGTGCCAGCAGTTACTCGAGGGAGAGACACGAGCAGTACTTC
cdr3_aa: CASSYSRERHEQYF

j_call: TRBJ2-7
d_call: TRBD2
clone_size: .
v_call: TRBV6-4
cdr3_nt: TGTGCCAGGAATTCGGTTACTAGCGGGAGGGCCCAATTTCGGCTTTCCTACGAGCAGTACTTC
cdr3_aa: CARNSVTSGRAQFRLSYEQYF

j_call: TRBJ2-7
d_call: TRBD2
clone_size: .
v_call: TRBV4-2
cdr3_nt: TGTGCCAGCAGCCACGGGACTAGCGGGGGATCCTACGAGCAGTACTTC
cdr3_aa: CASSHGTSGGSYEQYF

j_call: TRBJ2-5
d_call: .
clone_size: .
v_call: TRBV18
cdr3_nt: TGTGCCAGCTCACCGGACCCCTTTGTCACCGAGACCCAGTACTTC
cdr3_aa: CASSPDPFVTETQYF

j_call: TRBJ2-7
d_call: TRBD1
clone_size: few
v_call: TRBV28
cdr3_nt: TGTGCCAGCACCCAAGGGGACAGCACCTACGAGCAGTACTTC
cdr3_aa: CASTQGDSTYEQYF

j_call: TRBJ2-7
d_call: .
clone_size: few
v_call: TRBV5-6
cdr3_nt: TGTGCCAGCAGCCTCGCCAGCCAGGGATCCTACGAGCAGTACTTC
cdr3_aa: CASSLASQGSYEQYF

j_call: TRBJ1-4
d_call: .
clone_size: .
v_call: TRBV2
cdr3_nt: TGTGCCAGCAAACAGATGGAAGAAAAACTGTTTTTT
cdr3_aa: CASKQMEEKLFF

j_call: TRBJ1-6
d_call: .
clone_size: .
v_call: TRBV20-1
cdr3_nt: TGCAGTGCCCCGGGAGGGACCGCATATGTCTCCTATAATTCACCCCTCCACTTT
cdr3_aa: CSAPGGTAYVSYNSPLHF

j_call: TRBJ2-1
d_call: .
clone_size: .
v_call: TRBV5-1
cdr3_nt: TGCGCCAGCGCAGGGGATTCGGGCTCCTACAATGAGCAGTTCTTC
cdr3_aa: CASAGDSGSYNEQFF

j_call: TRBJ2-7
d_call: .
clone_size: .
v_call: TRBV21-1
cdr3_nt: TGTGCCAGCAGCAAAACCCGTCCGGGACCCTACGAGCAGTACTTC
cdr3_aa: CASSKTRPGPYEQYF